This note documents a single T cell receptor (beta chain) sequence. Original methodology: Using reference gene primer amplification, nucleated cell counts were estimated. Profiled with immunoSEQ multiplex PCR; TCRdb holds only in-frame clones, not every one. The DNA was the basis for D and trimming; V, J and clone size are from that table. The sample has under 200,000 clones; approximately 91% are singletons. This specimen comes from a study of blood T cell repertoires in COVID-19. Study background: The origin of the acute and convalescent COVID-19 samples was the United States, Italy and Spain. PBMCs, B-cell-depleted T cells, or T cells provided the cDNA or gDNA that made up the material.

The CDR3 has 12 residues. Germline CDR1 and CDR2: SGHRS and YFSETQ. Trimming cost V 2 bases and J 4 bases, with 3 bases left between them. The chain has TRBV5-1 and TRBJ1-4; the D is unclear. The sequenced sample consisted of peripheral blood. This TCR was recovered from a man younger than 35 with acute or convalescent COVID-19. Here the CDR3 DNA reads TGCGCCAGCAGCTTTAATAATGAAAAACTGTTTTTT. This codes for CASSFNNEKLFF.